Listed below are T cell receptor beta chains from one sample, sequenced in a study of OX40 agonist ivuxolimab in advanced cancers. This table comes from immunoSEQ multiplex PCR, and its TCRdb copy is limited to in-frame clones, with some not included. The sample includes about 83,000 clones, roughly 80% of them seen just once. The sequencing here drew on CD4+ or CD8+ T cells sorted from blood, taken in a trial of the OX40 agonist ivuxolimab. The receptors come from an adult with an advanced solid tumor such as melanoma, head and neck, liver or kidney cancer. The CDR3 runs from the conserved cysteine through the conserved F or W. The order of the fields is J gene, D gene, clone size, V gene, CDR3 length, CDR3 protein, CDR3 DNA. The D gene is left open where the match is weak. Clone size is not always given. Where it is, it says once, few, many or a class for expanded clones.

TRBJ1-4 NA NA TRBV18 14 CASSPRQQTEKLFF TGTGCCAGCTCACCTAGACAGCAAACTGAAAAACTGTTTTTT
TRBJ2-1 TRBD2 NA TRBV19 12 CASRSGKNEQFF TGTGCCAGTAGGAGCGGGAAAAATGAGCAGTTCTTC
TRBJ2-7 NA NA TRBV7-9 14 CASSLALSGAEQYF TGTGCCAGCAGCTTAGCGCTATCAGGGGCCGAGCAGTACTTC
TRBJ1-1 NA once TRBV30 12 CAWGRENTEAFF TGTGCCTGGGGAAGGGAGAACACTGAAGCTTTCTTT
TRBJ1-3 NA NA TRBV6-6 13 CASSYNSGNTIYF TGTGCCAGCAGTTACAACTCTGGAAACACCATATATTTT
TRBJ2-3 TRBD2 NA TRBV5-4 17 CASSSLMGLEGKDTQYF TGTGCCAGCAGCAGCCTGATGGGACTAGAGGGGAAAGATACGCAGTATTTT
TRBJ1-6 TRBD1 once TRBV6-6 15 CASRTPGQINSPLHF TGTGCCAGCAGGACCCCGGGACAGATTAATTCACCCCTCCACTTT
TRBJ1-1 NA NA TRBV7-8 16 CASSLARSQMNTEAFF TGTGCCAGCAGCTTAGCACGGTCTCAGATGAACACTGAAGCTTTCTTT
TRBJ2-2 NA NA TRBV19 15 CASSIIQGRSGELFF TGTGCCAGTAGTATAATCCAGGGGCGGAGCGGGGAGCTGTTTTTT
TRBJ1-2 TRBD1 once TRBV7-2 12 CASSSTGYGYTF TGTGCCAGCAGCTCGACAGGGTACGGCTACACCTTC
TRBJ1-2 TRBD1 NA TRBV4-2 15 CASSLGQGPNYGYTF TGTGCCAGCAGCCTCGGACAGGGACCTAACTATGGCTACACCTTC
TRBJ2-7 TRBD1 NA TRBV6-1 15 CASRSGGQGRSEQYF TGTGCCAGCCGAAGTGGGGGACAGGGGAGAAGCGAGCAGTACTTC
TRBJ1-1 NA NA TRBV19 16 CASNTQTGRMNTEAFF TGTGCCAGTAACACCCAGACGGGCCGGATGAACACTGAAGCTTTCTTT
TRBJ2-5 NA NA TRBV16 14 CASSQSSPGETQYF TGTGCCAGCAGCCAATCGAGCCCCGGGGAGACCCAGTACTTC
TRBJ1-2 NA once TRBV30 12 CAWRTHWDGYTF TGTGCCTGGAGGACCCATTGGGATGGCTACACCTTC